A single sample is the source of the 28 T cell receptor beta chains below, sequenced in a study of T cell responses to AZD1222 COVID-19 vaccine. Here immunoSEQ multiplex PCR was the method, and the copy in TCRdb shows in-frame clones only, minus some. There are about 120,000 clones in the sample; less than 95% occur only once, and 4.4% lies in the top ten. Sequences were derived from peripheral blood, sampled on day 0 of MenACWY control vaccination. The source of these receptors is an adult in good health.

This chain links TRBV6-5 with TRBJ2-3; D is undetermined. CDR3 length equals 15 residues. CDR1 MNHEY and CDR2 SVGAGI come from the germline V gene. The ends were cut back, 2 bases at V and 4 bases at J, with 13 bases in the middle. CDR3 sequence (DNA): TGTGCCAGCAGTTACGCCCAGTCTAGTCCAGATACGCAGTATTTT. Encoded protein: CASSYAQSSPDTQYF.

This rearrangement joins TRBV7-9 to TRBJ1-2; D unclear. Germline-derived CDR1 and CDR2 are SEHNR and FQNEAQ (reference sequence). There are 14 residues in the CDR3. Trimming removed 5 bases from V and 7 bases from J, with 17 bases in between. The CDR3 sequence: CASSPFRWGIGYTF. CDR3 DNA sequence: TGTGCCAGCAGCCCGTTTCGGTGGGGTATTGGCTACACCTTC.

This clone appeared a few times. The V gene is TRBV19, the J gene TRBJ1-2; D possibly corresponds to TRBD1 (5 bases). This CDR3 spans 15 amino acids. The V end was cut by 1 base, the J end by 10 bases, with 19 bases between. Looked up from germline, CDR1 is LNHDA and CDR2 is SQIVND (reference sequence). This CDR3 reads CASSIGDPVESIYTF. CDR3 sequence (DNA): TGTGCCAGTAGTATAGGGGACCCGGTGGAGTCAATCTACACCTTC.

This chain joins TRBV7-9 and TRBJ1-4, with 7 bases that match TRBD1. The CDR3 runs to 13 residues. The germline V gene has CDR1 SEHNR and CDR2 FQNEAQ (reference sequence). J lost 8 bases, V lost 3 bases, and 3 bases had no gene match. The CDR3 nucleotides read TGTGCCAGCAGCTTGGGACAGAGAGAAAAACTGTTTTTT. Residues: CASSLGQREKLFF.

The chain joins TRBV5-1 to TRBJ2-1; no reliable D call. The CDR3 totals 15 residues. Germline CDR1 and CDR2: SGHRS and YFSETQ. V shed 1 base and J shed 2 bases, with 10 bases lying between them. CDR3 nucleotide sequence: TGCGCCAGCAGCTTGTCTCCAGTGACCTACAATGAGCAGTTCTTC. It encodes CASSLSPVTYNEQFF.

This rearrangement joins TRBV7-8 to TRBJ2-1; a weak D match, TRBD1 (6 bases). The V gene lost 0 bases and the J gene lost 12 bases, with 15 bases spanning the gap. Looked up from germline, CDR1 is SGHVS and CDR2 is FQNEAQ. CDR3 length: 14 residues. The CDR3 protein is CASSLAGARRGQFF. The CDR3 nucleotides are TGTGCCAGCAGCTTAGCGGGGGCCCGTCGGGGGCAGTTCTTC.

J is TRBJ2-5 and V is TRBV6-2 or TRBV6-3, with a possible D match to TRBD2 (6 bases). Germline V lookup: CDR1 MNHEY, CDR2 SVGEGT. V lost 6 bases and J 2 bases, leaving 16 bases between the germline ends. The CDR3 consists of 15 residues. Written as DNA, the CDR3 is TGTGCCAGCAGCTCCCCGGGACTTTTACAAGAGACCCAGTACTTC. Translation: CASSSPGLLQETQYF.

The chain couples TRBV4-3 to TRBJ1-4, with D possibly TRBD1 on 6 matching bases. Trimming left V 2 bases short and J 3 bases short, with 22 bases between. The CDR3 is made up of 19 amino acids. Germline V gene data show CDR1 as LGHNA and CDR2 as YSLEER. This CDR3 reads CASSQKYQVGGAANEKLFF. The CDR3 nucleotides read TGCGCCAGCAGCCAAAAATACCAGGTCGGGGGGGCGGCTAATGAAAAACTGTTTTTT.

V usage is TRBV19 and J usage is TRBJ1-5; D ambiguous. The V and J ends lost 5 bases and 2 bases respectively, with 13 bases between them. The CDR3 totals 15 residues. Germline lookup yields CDR1 LNHDA and CDR2 SQIVND (reference sequence). The CDR3 spells CASSRQAFGNQPQHF. The CDR3 DNA sequence: TGTGCCAGTAGTCGGCAGGCGTTTGGCAATCAGCCCCAGCATTTT.

This chain links TRBV28 with TRBJ1-1; TRBD1 matches 7 bases. J was trimmed by 4 bases and V by 5 bases; bases with no gene match: 10. Germline CDR1 MDHEN, CDR2 SYDVKM. The CDR3 has 15 amino acids. CDR3 in DNA: TGTGCCAGCAGTGCAGGGGGGGGCTGGGTCACTGAAGCTTTCTTT. It specifies CASSAGGGWVTEAFF.

The V call is TRBV6-5, the J call TRBJ1-3; 9 bases are a match to TRBD1. CDR3 length: 15 amino acids. The V gene end was trimmed by 2 bases and the J gene end by 3 bases; junction bases not matched to a gene: 2. Germline V gives CDR1 MNHEY, CDR2 SVGAGI. In DNA, the CDR3 is TGTGCCAGCAGTTACGGGACAGGGATTGGAAACACCATATATTTT. Amino acids: CASSYGTGIGNTIYF.

The V and J genes are TRBV27 and TRBJ2-1; 12 bases match TRBD2. The J segment lost 9 bases and the V segment lost 2 bases, leaving 8 bases of the junction unmatched. The germline V gene encodes CDR1 MNHEY and CDR2 SMNVEV (reference sequence). The CDR3 sequence is 16 residues long. The CDR3 nucleotides are TGTGCCAGCAGTTTAATAGGGGCTAGCGGGAGGGGTGAGCAGTTCTTC. Its protein is CASSLIGASGRGEQFF.

This chain joins TRBV19 and TRBJ2-7, with TRBD2 matching 9 bases. The ends lost 7 bases at V and 2 bases at J; junction bases unmatched: 15. Per germline, CDR1 LNHDA and CDR2 SQIVND (reference sequence). The CDR3 is made up of 17 amino acids. For the CDR3, the DNA is TGTGCCAGTACTGCCCGTGTTGGTAGCGGGAGCCCCTACGAGCAGTACTTC. This encodes CASTARVGSGSPYEQYF.

The rearrangement uses TRBV2 and TRBJ2-3; TRBD2 is a possible D gene (5 bases). With 7 bases removed from V and 1 base from J, the gap between germline ends came to 6 bases. Looked up from germline, CDR1 is SNHLY and CDR2 is FYNNEI. This CDR3 has 12 residues. The CDR3 nucleotides read TGTGCCAGCACGAGGGGCACAGATACGCAGTATTTT. This sequence encodes CASTRGTDTQYF.

The J gene is TRBJ2-1, the V gene TRBV14; 12 bases map to TRBD2. J gave up 9 bases and V 4 bases, and 7 bases lay outside the gene matches. The CDR3 length is 15 residues. CDR1 is SGHDN, CDR2 FVKESK, per germline. The CDR3, as DNA: TGTGCCAGCAGCCCCGGTCTAGCGGGAGGGTCTGAGCAGTTCTTC. Translating it yields CASSPGLAGGSEQFF.

V and J are TRBV27 and TRBJ2-7; 13 nucleotides line up with TRBD2. CDR3 length equals 14 residues. Germline CDR1 MNHEY, CDR2 SMNVEV (reference sequence). V dropped 6 bases and J dropped 3; count of bases not matched to a gene: 2. The CDR3 region has the DNA TGTGCCAGCAGAGGACTAGCGGGGGACTACGAGCAGTACTTC. Amino acids: CASRGLAGDYEQYF.

This clone is a singleton in its sample. The J gene is TRBJ1-6, the V gene TRBV20-1; tentative D call: TRBD1 (5 bases). Germline loops: CDR1 DFQATT, CDR2 SNEGSKA (reference sequence). This CDR3 comprises 14 residues. V shed 3 bases and J shed 6 bases, with 12 bases lying between them. The CDR3 is CSASGGVGNSPLHF. The CDR3 nucleotides read TGCAGTGCTAGTGGGGGAGTTGGTAATTCACCCCTCCACTTT.

V is TRBV19 and J is TRBJ2-5; the D is unclear. The V gene lost 5 bases and the J gene lost 5 bases, with 9 bases spanning the gap. Looked up from germline, CDR1 is LNHDA and CDR2 is SQIVND (reference sequence). The CDR3 covers 12 residues. This chain's CDR3 is CASSLGRETQYF. CDR3 in DNA: TGTGCCAGTAGTTTGGGTCGGGAGACCCAGTACTTC.

V and J are TRBV29-1 and TRBJ2-5; TRBD1 matches at 7 bases. The germline gives CDR1 SQVTM, CDR2 ANQGSEA. The CDR3 runs to 12 residues. After removal of 7 bases from V and 4 bases from J, the junction contained 6 bases not matched to a gene. Here the CDR3 DNA reads TGCAGCGCCGGACAGGTGGGAGAGACCCAGTACTTC. This codes for CSAGQVGETQYF.

The chain joins TRBV7-8 to TRBJ1-4, with D perhaps matching TRBD1 (5 bases). The CDR3 spans 12 residues. Germline lookup yields CDR1 SGHVS and CDR2 FQNEAQ. The V gene lost 4 bases and the J gene lost 8 bases, with 8 bases spanning the gap. CDR3 nucleotides: TGTGCCAGCAGCTGGGACCACGAAAAACTGTTTTTT. Encoded protein: CASSWDHEKLFF. The variable domain in full, completed from reference TRBV7-8 and TRBJ1-4, reads GAGVSQSPRYKVAKRGQDVALRCDPISGHVSLFWYQQALGQGPEFLTYFQNEAQLDKSGLPSDRFFAERPEGSVSTLKIQRTQQEDSAVYLCASSWDHEKLFFGSGTQLSVL.

The chain has TRBV15 and TRBJ1-2; the D is unclear. Germline CDR1 and CDR2: LNHNV and YYDKDF (reference sequence). Trimming pared 0 bases from V and 2 bases from J, leaving 7 bases between. The CDR3 contains 14 residues. The CDR3 bases are TGTGCCACCAGCAGAGATGGCGGGAACTATGGCTACACCTTC. It is translated as CATSRDGGNYGYTF.

The V and J genes are TRBV11-2 and TRBJ1-2, with 8 bases lining up with TRBD1. V was clipped by 4 bases and J by 6 bases; unmatched bases: 10. The CDR3 loop spans 15 amino acids. From germline, CDR1 is SGHAT and CDR2 FQNNGV. CDR3 in DNA: TGTGCCAGCAGCTCCTACCGGGACAGGAGCAATGGCTACACCTTC. Amino acids: CASSSYRDRSNGYTF.

The chain recombines TRBV7-9 with TRBJ1-6, with D uncertain. This CDR3 has 15 amino acids. V was cut by 1 base and J by 10 bases, with 14 bases left in between. Germline lookup yields CDR1 SEHNR and CDR2 FQNEAQ (reference sequence). The CDR3 bases are TGTGCCAGCAGCTTAGTGGGCCGGTCCGTATCACCCCTCCACTTT. This codes for CASSLVGRSVSPLHF.

The gene calls are TRBV7-9 and TRBJ1-4; 11 bases are shared with TRBD1. The V segment lost 2 bases and the J segment 5 bases; nucleotides outside the gene matches: 4. This CDR3 has 16 amino acids. The germline CDR1 and CDR2 sequences are SEHNR and FQNEAQ (reference sequence). The CDR3 sequence is CASSLTDRGRNEKLFF. CDR3 DNA: TGTGCCAGCAGCTTAACGGACAGGGGGCGGAATGAAAAACTGTTTTTT.

This sequence joins TRBV19 and TRBJ1-5; D not certain. Germline loops: CDR1 LNHDA, CDR2 SQIVND (reference sequence). V was clipped by 1 base and J by 0 bases, with 13 bases between them. The CDR3 is made up of 17 amino acids. The DNA of the CDR3 is TGTGCCAGTAGTATAGGGTGGAGGGCCTCTAGCAATCAGCCCCAGCATTTT. Translation gives CASSIGWRASSNQPQHF.

The V and J genes are TRBV2 and TRBJ2-1; 11 positions match TRBD1. The CDR3 runs to 19 residues. J was trimmed by 8 bases and V by 8 bases; bases with no gene match: 23. Germline V gene lookup returns CDR1 SNHLY and CDR2 FYNNEI. The CDR3 sequence is CASGGTGGIRGSTRHEQFF. The CDR3, as DNA: TGTGCCAGCGGGGGGACAGGGGGTATTAGGGGTAGTACTCGACATGAGCAGTTCTTC. The variable domain in full, with the rest retrieved from reference TRBV2 and TRBJ2-1, is EPEVTQTPSHQVTQMGQEVILRCVPISNHLYFYWYRQILGQKVEFLVSFYNNEISEKSEIFDDQFSVERPDGSNFTLKIRSTKLEDSAMYFCASGGTGGIRGSTRHEQFFGPGTRLTVL.

V is TRBV3-1 (or the pseudogene TRBV3-2) and J is TRBJ1-2; TRBD1 agrees at 8 bases. V was clipped by 6 bases and J by 7 bases; unmatched bases: 4. Germline values: CDR1 LGHDT, CDR2 YNNKEL (reference sequence). The CDR3 covers 12 residues. CDR3 coding DNA: TGTGCCAGCAGGACAGGGGACGGTGGCTACACCTTC. Translated: CASRTGDGGYTF.

Points on this clone: The same CDR3 is also encoded by other DNA sequences in this sample. The gene calls are TRBV18 and TRBJ2-3; D gene ambiguous. This CDR3 spans 13 amino acids. Per the germline V gene, CDR1 is KGHSH and CDR2 is LQKENI. The V end was cut by 6 bases, the J end by 2 bases, with 9 bases between. CDR3 bases: TGTGCCAGCTCTCCGGACCCCACAGATACGCAGTATTTT. It codes for CASSPDPTDTQYF.